This TCR beta chain was recovered during a study of T cells in Graves' hyperthyroidism and ophthalmopathy. Whole-study findings and limits: It was a median around 6 months before onset that the model predicted ophthalmopathy.

Template material for amplifying TCR beta CDR3 regions consisted of RNA transcripts. An initial round of RT-PCR targeting the TCR CDR3 relied on the HTBI primer set. TCRdb independently ran MiXCR on the multiplex PCR reads; one entry per CDR3 protein. Of 700,000 or so distinct CDR3 sequences in the sample, about 14% were seen once. This clonotype was counted ten times or more. Antigen specificity is unknown. Looked up from germline, CDR1 is SGHRS and CDR2 is YFSETQ. The CDR3 is 13 residues long. V shed 1 base and J shed 4 bases, with 8 bases lying between them. Active moderate-to-severe ophthalmopathy, Clinical Activity Score at least 3, NOSPECS at least 4, under 3 months' duration. Diagnosis relied on clinical symptoms, serum thyroxine and TRAb, thyroid ultrasound and orbital computed tomography.

The material sequenced was blood. This clonotype was obtained from a woman aged 45 to 65 with Graves' ophthalmopathy. This sequence joins TRBV5-1 and TRBJ1-1; no reliable D call. The CDR3 nucleotides are TGCGCCAGCAGCTTGAAGGGTTCCACTGAAGCTTTCTTT. Translation: CASSLKGSTEAFF. The complete variable domain, with remaining parts taken from reference TRBV5-1 and TRBJ1-1, reads KAGVTQTPRYLIKTRGQQVTLSCSPISGHRSVSWYQQTPGQGLQFLFEYFSETQRNKGNFPGRFSGRQFSNSRSEMNVSTLELGDSALYLCASSLKGSTEAFFGQGTRLTVV.